Included here is one T cell receptor beta chain sequence, with context. The target antigen is unknown. The CDR3 consists of 13 residues. Germline V gene lookup returns CDR1 MNHEY and CDR2 SMNVEV (reference sequence). Between the trimmed V and J ends, which lost 6 bases and 2 bases, there was a span of 10 bases. The assay was immunoSEQ multiplex PCR, and TCRdb's table has in-frame clones only and misses some. The sample lists a few hundred clones; just over 85% were seen once. This record belongs to a study of T cells and Merkel cell carcinoma outcomes. Study-level findings and limits: In Merkel cell carcinoma, repertoire and T-cell density reportedly predicted outcomes.

This TCR was sampled from a human donor with Merkel cell carcinoma. The sequencing input was tumor tissue from Merkel cell carcinoma. This chain links TRBV27 with TRBJ2-5, with D perhaps TRBD2 (6 bases). This CDR3 reads CASRRDFQETQYF. The CDR3 region has the DNA TGTGCCAGCAGACGGGACTTTCAAGAGACCCAGTACTTC.